The 30 T cell receptor beta chains presented below share a single source sample, sequenced in a study of CD8+ T cells in alopecia areata. Following RNA extraction, reverse transcription yielded cDNA that acted as the sequencing template. The repertoire was sequenced with immunoSEQ multiplex PCR; TCRdb's copy has only in-frame clones and lacks some. This table holds 200,000 or so clones, roughly 50% found once. Treatment noted: oral pan-JAK inhibitor, 5-10 mg twice daily. The sample was CD4+ T cells sorted from blood, taken at week 24, from a patient treated with tofacitinib. These TCRs come from a human donor with alopecia areata.

In its sample, this clone was seen a few times. V and J are TRBV7-8 and TRBJ2-2, with TRBD1 matching over 9 bases. J was trimmed by 1 base and V by 6 bases; bases with no gene match: 0. Per germline, CDR1 SGHVS and CDR2 FQNEAQ. There are 14 residues in the CDR3. CDR3 residues: CASRDRGNTGELFF. CDR3 bases: TGTGCCAGCAGGGACAGGGGGAACACCGGGGAGCTGTTTTTT.

This clone came up once. V and J are TRBV5-1 and TRBJ1-1; D possibly corresponds to TRBD1 (5 bases). V shed 3 bases and J shed 0 bases, with 15 bases lying between them. The germline V gene encodes CDR1 SGHRS and CDR2 YFSETQ. This CDR3 region has 16 residues. The chain's CDR3 is CASSSRAQGLNTEAFF. The CDR3 nucleotides read TGCGCCAGCAGCTCCCGGGCCCAGGGATTGAACACTGAAGCTTTCTTT.

The chain links TRBV5-6 to TRBJ2-1; D possibly uses TRBD1 or TRBD2 (5 bases each). V lost 3 bases, J lost 0 bases, and 16 bases lay in between. The V gene's germline CDR1 is SGHDT and CDR2 YYEEEE. There are 17 residues in the CDR3. The CDR3 nucleotides read TGTGCCAGCAGCTCCTTCGGGACCCCGAGCTCCTACAATGAGCAGTTCTTC. This sequence encodes CASSSFGTPSSYNEQFF.

V usage is TRBV9 and J usage is TRBJ2-2, with D maybe TRBD2 (6 bases). Trimming removed 7 bases from V and 7 bases from J, with 17 bases in between. Germline V gene sequence: CDR1 SGDLS, CDR2 YYNGEE. The CDR3 runs to 14 residues. The CDR3 DNA is TGTGCCAGCCGGCTAGCGATAGGCAACGGGGAGCTGTTTTTT. Protein sequence: CASRLAIGNGELFF.

The genes are TRBV30 and TRBJ1-2; no firm D call. In germline, CDR1 is GTSNPN, CDR2 SVGIG (reference sequence). CDR3 size: 14 residues. V lost 3 bases and J 4 bases, leaving 15 bases between the germline ends. The CDR3 bases are TGTGCCTGGAGCTTTCAGGCGGCTTCCTATGGCTACACCTTC. Protein sequence: CAWSFQAASYGYTF.

The V and J genes are TRBV20-1 and TRBJ2-3, with D unresolved. The V gene's germline CDR1 is DFQATT and CDR2 SNEGSKA (reference sequence). The CDR3 consists of 11 residues. V was clipped by 6 bases and J by 5 bases, with 9 bases between them. CDR3 protein: CSASKRDTQYF. CDR3 DNA: TGCAGTGCAAGCAAGAGAGATACGCAGTATTTT.

The chain uses TRBV7-3 and TRBJ2-2; 8 bases fit TRBD2. The CDR3 is made up of 14 amino acids. V shed 5 bases and J 5 bases; nucleotides not matched to a gene: 4. Germline CDR1 is SGHTA and CDR2 is FQGTGA. CDR3 sequence: CASSGLAGTGELFF. CDR3 sequence (DNA): TGTGCCAGCAGCGGGCTAGCGGGTACCGGGGAGCTGTTTTTT.

This clone was picked up a small number of times. The chain recombines TRBV27 with TRBJ2-2, with D maybe TRBD1 (6 bases). There are 15 residues in the CDR3. V was trimmed by 5 bases and J by 6 bases, leaving 16 bases between them. Germline assignment: CDR1 MNHEY and CDR2 SMNVEV (reference sequence). Here the CDR3 DNA reads TGTGCCAGCAGTAGGAAAACAGGGTTTGCCGGGGAGCTGTTTTTT. Amino acid sequence: CASSRKTGFAGELFF.

The chain couples TRBV29-1 to TRBJ1-1, with no clear D. V was clipped by 1 base and J by 3 bases, with 3 bases between them. The CDR3 runs to 11 residues. From germline, CDR1 is SQVTM and CDR2 ANQGSEA. CDR3 bases: TGCAGCGTTGAAGGGGACACTGAAGCTTTCTTT. Translated: CSVEGDTEAFF.

The chain recombines TRBV4-3 with TRBJ2-2; unclear D gene. The CDR3 sequence is 14 residues long. V lost 3 bases, J lost 7 bases, and 12 bases lay in between. CDR1 LGHNA and CDR2 YSLEER come from the germline V gene. CDR3 residues: CASSQLSGDGELFF. The CDR3 DNA reads TGCGCCAGCAGCCAGTTGAGTGGGGACGGGGAGCTGTTTTTT.

The chain carries TRBV30 and TRBJ2-7; a possible D gene is TRBD1 (6 bases). There are 12 residues in the CDR3. Germline loops: CDR1 GTSNPN, CDR2 SVGIG (reference sequence). Between the trimmed V and J ends, which lost 0 bases and 8 bases, there was a span of 11 bases. The CDR3 DNA reads as TGTGCCTGGAGTGTAGCAGGGGCCCAGCAGTACTTC. Protein sequence: CAWSVAGAQQYF.

The chain links TRBV14 to TRBJ2-2; D ambiguous. Germline V gene sequence: CDR1 SGHDN, CDR2 FVKESK. Trimming left V 1 base short and J 4 bases short, with 10 bases between. CDR3 length: 15 amino acids. Here the CDR3 DNA reads TGTGCCAGCAGCCAAGGACGGCCCATCACCGGGGAGCTGTTTTTT. Translated, it gives CASSQGRPITGELFF.

This clone came up a few times. This sequence joins TRBV29-1 and TRBJ1-4, with 7 bases lining up with TRBD1. CDR1 SQVTM and CDR2 ANQGSEA come from the germline V gene. Losses at the gene ends were 6 bases for V and 4 bases for J; bases not matched to a gene: 5. The CDR3 is 13 residues long. The CDR3 is CSVTGQINEKLFF. For the CDR3, the DNA is TGCAGCGTGACGGGACAGATTAATGAAAAACTGTTTTTT.

On this clone itself: One junction end does not reproduce the germline sequence, and a read error may be involved. CDR3 DNA sequence: TGTGCCATCAGTGATCAGCAGGGCTGGGAGCAGTTCTTC. Translation: CAISDQQGWEQFF. V is TRBV6-6 and J is TRBJ2-1; tentative D call: TRBD1 (5 bases). The CDR3 covers 13 residues. The germline V gene has CDR1 MNHNY and CDR2 SVGAGI (reference sequence).

The rearrangement links TRBV28 to TRBJ1-5; D is unresolved. Trimming removed 10 bases at V and 0 bases at J, with 13 bases between. This CDR3 has 14 residues. Per the germline V gene, CDR1 is MDHEN and CDR2 is SYDVKM. CDR3 sequence reads: CATLGKYSNQPQHF. Written as DNA, the CDR3 is TGTGCCACCTTAGGAAAGTATAGCAATCAGCCCCAGCATTTT.

The chain recombines TRBV7-2 with TRBJ2-5; possibly TRBD1 for D (6 bases). Germline assignment: CDR1 SGHTA and CDR2 FQGNSA. V was pared by 3 bases and J by 1 base, with 12 bases between. CDR3 length: 15 amino acids. The CDR3 protein is CASSFVSRGQETQYF. For the CDR3, the DNA is TGTGCCAGCAGCTTCGTTAGCAGGGGCCAAGAGACCCAGTACTTC. Filled out from reference TRBV7-2 and TRBJ2-5, the complete variable domain reads GAGVSQSPSNKVTEKGKDVELRCDPISGHTALYWYRQSLGQGLEFLIYFQGNSAPDKSGLPSDRFSAERTGGSVSTLTIQRTQQEDSAVYLCASSFVSRGQETQYFGPGTRLLVL.

This clone showed up just a few times. The V call is TRBV7-2, the J call TRBJ2-3, with TRBD2 as a possible D gene (5 bases). Germline V gene data show CDR1 as SGHTA and CDR2 as FQGNSA. The germline V and J ends were trimmed by 3 bases and 1 base, with 11 bases remaining between them. The CDR3 contains 15 residues. The CDR3 coding sequence is TGTGCCAGCAGCTTTGACAAGCGGCGCACAGATACGCAGTATTTT. This sequence encodes CASSFDKRRTDTQYF.

The J gene is TRBJ2-1, the V gene TRBV2, with 9 nucleotides matching TRBD2. V shed 7 bases, J shed 7 bases, and the junction held 8 bases outside the gene matches. The CDR3 covers 14 residues. The germline V gene has CDR1 SNHLY and CDR2 FYNNEI. The CDR3 DNA sequence: TGTGCCAGCAATGGCGGACTAGCGCGAAATGAGCAGTTCTTC. Amino acids: CASNGGLARNEQFF.

This clone was seen a few times. The V and J genes are TRBV29-1 and TRBJ1-2, with 7 bases aligning to TRBD1. This CDR3 region has 14 residues. The ends lost 7 bases at V and 0 bases at J; junction bases unmatched: 8. Germline V CDR1 and CDR2: SQVTM, ANQGSEA. In DNA, the CDR3 is TGCAGCGCTCGACAGGGCTATACTAACTATGGCTACACCTTC. This translates into CSARQGYTNYGYTF.

Here the CDR3 reads CASSFGQEGTEAFF. In DNA form, the CDR3 reads TGCGCCAGCAGCTTCGGACAGGAGGGCACTGAAGCTTTCTTT. The chain couples TRBV5-1 to TRBJ1-1; 7 bases map to TRBD1. CDR3 length: 14 residues. Germline CDR1 and CDR2: SGHRS and YFSETQ. J lost 4 bases, V lost 2 bases, and 5 bases had no gene match.

V and J are TRBV29-1 and TRBJ1-2, with no clear D. Trimming cost V 5 bases and J 0 bases, with 13 bases left between them. The CDR3 length is 14 residues. Germline-derived CDR1 and CDR2 are SQVTM and ANQGSEA. The DNA for the CDR3 is TGCAGCGTTACCCGGCAATACGCTAACTATGGCTACACCTTC. Protein product: CSVTRQYANYGYTF.

The rearrangement uses TRBV29-1 and TRBJ2-5; a weak D match, TRBD2 (6 bases). Germline V gene sequence: CDR1 SQVTM, CDR2 ANQGSEA. The CDR3 contains 14 residues. Trimming pared 6 bases from V and 2 bases from J, leaving 16 bases between. The CDR3, as DNA: TGCAGCGTCCGAGAGCGACTAGAACAAGAGACCCAGTACTTC. Encoded protein: CSVRERLEQETQYF. Combining the CDR3 with reference TRBV29-1 and TRBJ2-5 gives the whole variable domain SAVISQKPSRDICQRGTSLTIQCQVDSQVTMMFWYRQQPGQSLTLIATANQGSEATYESGFVIDKFPISRPNLTFSTLTVSNMSPEDSSIYLCSVRERLEQETQYFGPGTRLLVL.

The rearrangement joins TRBV20-1 to TRBJ1-1; D is uncertain. The CDR3 totals 11 residues. The V end was cut by 0 bases, the J end by 8 bases, with 7 bases between. CDR1 and CDR2 from the germline V gene are DFQATT and SNEGSKA (reference sequence). This chain's CDR3 is CSARDLAEAFF. The CDR3 DNA follows: TGCAGTGCTAGAGATCTGGCAGAAGCTTTCTTT.

The rearrangement joins TRBV5-1 to TRBJ2-3; weak D call: TRBD1 (6 bases). The CDR3 extends over 16 amino acids. Germline CDR1 SGHRS, CDR2 YFSETQ. The V end lost 1 base, the J end lost 3 bases, and 15 bases lay between the germline ends. CDR3 in amino acids: CASSLYIGRGTDTQYF. The DNA for the CDR3 is TGCGCCAGCAGCTTGTATATCGGCAGGGGTACAGATACGCAGTATTTT.

This clone was seen only a few times. The chain uses TRBV4-2 and TRBJ1-4; no definite D call. CDR1 is LGHNA, CDR2 YNFKEQ, per germline. Trimming stripped 0 bases from V and 8 bases from J, with 13 bases between. This CDR3 is 15 amino acids long. For the CDR3, the DNA is TGTGCCAGCAGCCAAGATCTTCTCGTCGGGGAAAAACTGTTTTTT. This translates into CASSQDLLVGEKLFF.

The chain is built from TRBV27 and TRBJ2-3, with 8 bases aligning to TRBD1. V lost 7 bases, J lost 4 bases, and 10 bases stayed unmatched. This CDR3 has 15 amino acids. Germline V CDR1 and CDR2: MNHEY, SMNVEV (reference sequence). The CDR3 sequence is CASTPGQVSADTQYF. CDR3 coding DNA: TGTGCCAGCACCCCGGGACAGGTTAGCGCAGATACGCAGTATTTT.

The rearrangement uses TRBV9 and TRBJ2-3, with 8 bases matching TRBD1. This CDR3 region has 14 residues. Germline loops: CDR1 SGDLS, CDR2 YYNGEE. The V segment lost 6 bases and the J segment 4 bases; nucleotides outside the gene matches: 7. CDR3 bases: TGTGCCAGCATGAGGGACAGGCTACCAGATACGCAGTATTTT. Translated, it gives CASMRDRLPDTQYF.

The rearrangement links TRBV9 to TRBJ2-5; D is perhaps TRBD1 or TRBD2 (5 bases each). CDR1 and CDR2 from the germline V gene are SGDLS and YYNGEE. Trimming cost V 0 bases and J 0 bases, with 9 bases left between them. This CDR3 is 15 amino acids long. CDR3 sequence: CASSVAPGHQETQYF. The CDR3 coding sequence is TGTGCCAGCAGCGTAGCCCCGGGACACCAAGAGACCCAGTACTTC.

The chain employs TRBV28 and TRBJ2-1, with TRBD1 as a possible D gene (7 bases). There are 15 residues in the CDR3. CDR1 MDHEN and CDR2 SYDVKM come from the germline V gene. With 1 base removed from V and 3 bases from J, the gap between germline ends came to 10 bases. The CDR3 is CASSLLQGGYNEQFF. The CDR3 nucleotides are TGTGCCAGCAGTTTATTGCAGGGGGGCTACAATGAGCAGTTCTTC. The complete variable domain, with remaining parts taken from reference TRBV28 and TRBJ2-1, reads DVKVTQSSRYLVKRTGEKVFLECVQDMDHENMFWYRQDPGLGLRLIYFSYDVKMKEKGDIPEGYSVSREKKERFSLILESASTNQTSMYLCASSLLQGGYNEQFFGPGTRLTVL.

The chain recombines TRBV7-9 with TRBJ1-2; D gene unclear. The V end lost 1 base, the J end lost 12 bases, and 12 bases lay between the germline ends. Germline V gives CDR1 SEHNR, CDR2 FQNEAQ (reference sequence). CDR3 length equals 12 residues. Written as DNA, the CDR3 is TGTGCCAGCAGCTTAGTCCTTGGGCCGGACACCTTC. Protein: CASSLVLGPDTF.